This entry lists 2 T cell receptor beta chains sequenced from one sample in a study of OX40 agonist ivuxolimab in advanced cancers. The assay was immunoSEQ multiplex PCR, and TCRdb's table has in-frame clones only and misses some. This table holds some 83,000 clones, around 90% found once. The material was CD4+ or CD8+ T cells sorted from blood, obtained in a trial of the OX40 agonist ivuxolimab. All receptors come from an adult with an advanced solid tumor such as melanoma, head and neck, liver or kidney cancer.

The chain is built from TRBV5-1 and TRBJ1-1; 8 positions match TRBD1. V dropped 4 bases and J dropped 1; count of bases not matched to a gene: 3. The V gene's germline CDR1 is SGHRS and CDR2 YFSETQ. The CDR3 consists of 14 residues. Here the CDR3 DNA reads TGCGCCAGCAGCCCGACAGGGGCGAACACTGAAGCTTTCTTT. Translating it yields CASSPTGANTEAFF.

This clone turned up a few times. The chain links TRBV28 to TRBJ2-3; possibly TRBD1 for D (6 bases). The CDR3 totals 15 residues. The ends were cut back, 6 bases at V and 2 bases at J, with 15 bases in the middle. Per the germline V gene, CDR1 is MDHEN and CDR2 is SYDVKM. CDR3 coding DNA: TGTGCCAGCAGCCCCGGGACAACTCACACAGATACGCAGTATTTT. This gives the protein CASSPGTTHTDTQYF. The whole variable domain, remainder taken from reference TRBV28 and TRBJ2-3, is DVKVTQSSRYLVKRTGEKVFLECVQDMDHENMFWYRQDPGLGLRLIYFSYDVKMKEKGDIPEGYSVSREKKERFSLILESASTNQTSMYLCASSPGTTHTDTQYFGPGTRLTVL.